The entry below gives a single T cell receptor beta chain sequence along with its context. The antigen this receptor binds is unknown. No much larger clone exists at a distance of one base, and base qualities are not known. The sample originates from a study of T cells of healthy individuals (dated by TCRdb to the late 2010s). Taken from the germline V gene (reference sequence), the CDR1 and CDR2 loops are LNHDA and SQIVND. The cysteine opens and the phenylalanine closes a CDR3 of 14 amino acids. Only the CDR3 portion is preserved as DNA: 42 bases, with reading frame beginning at the first base. The junction shows trimming of 1 base on V and 2 bases on J, plus 9 bases between the germline ends. The protocol used for the library was 5' RACE. Sequencing was performed on an Illumina MiSeq. The raw public data were reprocessed by TCRdb itself: fastp quality trimming at Q25, MiXCR clonotype calling, in-frame beta chains only. One record per CDR3 amino acid sequence lists the most common genes and DNA. Within this sample are 85,000 to 100,000 distinct CDR3 sequences, with around 17% of them counted one time only. The ten largest clones add up to about 6% of the sample.

The chain is made from TRBV19 and TRBJ2-7; the D gene assignment is ambiguous. This receptor was taken from a human donor in good health. The CDR3 is CASSIGPDAYEQYF. The nucleotides are TGTGCCAGTAGTATAGGACCAGACGCCTACGAGCAGTACTTC.